This is a list of T cell receptor beta chains from one sample in a study of cytomegalovirus exposure and HLA in healthy donors. TCRdb's copy holds only in-frame clones and misses some; the assay was immunoSEQ multiplex PCR. The profile shows over 75,000 clones, roughly 82% of them singletons. Sequenced: PBMCs. The receptors originated from a young man in good health and CMV-seropositive. Each CDR3 is given with its conserved first and last residue. Each record gives: J gene, V gene, D gene, clone size, CDR3 protein, CDR3 DNA. The D gene is left open where the match is weak. The size of a clone is reported for some rows only, either as once, few or many, or as a class for expanded clones.

J: TRBJ1-5
V: TRBV6-5
D: TRBD1
size: NA
CDR3: CASSGTGGQPQHF
DNA: TGTGCCAGCAGTGGGACAGGGGGGCAGCCCCAGCATTTT

J: TRBJ1-5
V: TRBV5-6
D: TRBD1
size: NA
CDR3: CASSLEGGDQPQHF
DNA: TGTGCCAGCAGCTTGGAAGGGGGCGATCAGCCCCAGCATTTT

J: TRBJ1-2
V: TRBV6-5
D: NA
size: few
CDR3: CASSQGLGYTF
DNA: TGTGCCAGCAGTCAGGGTCTGGGCTACACCTTC

J: TRBJ2-7
V: TRBV5-8
D: TRBD1
size: few
CDR3: CASSLHRGSSYEQYF
DNA: TGTGCCAGCAGCTTGCACAGGGGAAGCTCCTACGAGCAGTACTTC

J: TRBJ1-3
V: TRBV11-2
D: NA
size: NA
CDR3: CASSLEDSRNTIYF
DNA: TGTGCCAGCAGCTTAGAGGACAGCAGAAACACCATATATTTT

J: TRBJ1-3
V: TRBV11-2
D: NA
size: NA
CDR3: CASSPTQRDGNTIYF
DNA: TGTGCCAGCAGTCCAACACAGAGGGATGGAAACACCATATATTTT

J: TRBJ1-1
V: TRBV6-6
D: TRBD1
size: once
CDR3: CASSYDYRGTEAFF
DNA: TGTGCCAGCAGTTACGATTACAGGGGCACTGAAGCTTTCTTT

J: TRBJ1-5
V: TRBV5-8
D: NA
size: NA
CDR3: CASSWQGHPDNQPQHF
DNA: TGTGCCAGCAGCTGGCAGGGGCACCCCGACAATCAGCCCCAGCATTTT

J: TRBJ2-5
V: TRBV7-8
D: NA
size: NA
CDR3: CASSEQEYQETQYF
DNA: TGTGCCAGCAGCGAACAGGAGTACCAAGAGACCCAGTACTTC

J: TRBJ2-1
V: TRBV5-1
D: TRBD2
size: NA
CDR3: CASSPGLAVDEQFF
DNA: TGCGCCAGCAGCCCGGGACTAGCGGTAGATGAGCAGTTCTTC